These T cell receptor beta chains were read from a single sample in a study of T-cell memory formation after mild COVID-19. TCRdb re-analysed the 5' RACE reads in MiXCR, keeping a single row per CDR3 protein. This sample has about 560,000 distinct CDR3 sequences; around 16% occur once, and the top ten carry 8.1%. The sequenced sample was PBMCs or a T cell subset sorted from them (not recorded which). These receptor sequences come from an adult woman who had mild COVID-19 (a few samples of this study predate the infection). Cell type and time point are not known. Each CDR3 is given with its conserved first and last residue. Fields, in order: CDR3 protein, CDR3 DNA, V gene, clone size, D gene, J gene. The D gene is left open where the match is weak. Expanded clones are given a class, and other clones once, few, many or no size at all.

cdr3_aa: CAIANPGGTDTQYF
cdr3_nt: TGTGCCATCGCGAACCCGGGGGGAACAGATACGCAGTATTTT
v_call: TRBV10-3
clone_size: many
d_call: TRBD2
j_call: TRBJ2-3

cdr3_aa: CARRVEETQYF
cdr3_nt: TGTGCCCGACGGGTCGAAGAGACCCAGTACTTC
v_call: TRBV6-6
clone_size: many
d_call: NA
j_call: TRBJ2-5

cdr3_aa: CATSAGTIGETQYF
cdr3_nt: TGTGCCACCAGTGCCGGGACGATAGGGGAGACCCAGTACTTC
v_call: TRBV24-1
clone_size: NA
d_call: NA
j_call: TRBJ2-5

cdr3_aa: CASSRTGGSEQYF
cdr3_nt: TGCGCCAGCAGCCGCACAGGGGGGAGCGAGCAGTACTTC
v_call: TRBV4-1
clone_size: many
d_call: TRBD1
j_call: TRBJ2-7

cdr3_aa: CAWSKRGGHYGNTIYF
cdr3_nt: TGTGCCTGGAGTAAAAGGGGCGGACACTATGGAAACACCATATATTTT
v_call: TRBV30
clone_size: few
d_call: NA
j_call: TRBJ1-3

cdr3_aa: CASSQDWNTQYF
cdr3_nt: TGTGCCAGCAGCCAAGATTGGAATACGCAGTATTTT
v_call: TRBV3-1
clone_size: NA
d_call: NA
j_call: TRBJ2-3

cdr3_aa: CASSLISGMNTGELFF
cdr3_nt: TGTGCCAGCAGCCTGATTAGCGGGATGAACACCGGGGAGCTGTTTTTT
v_call: TRBV7-9
clone_size: NA
d_call: TRBD2
j_call: TRBJ2-2

cdr3_aa: CASTGREGRNTGELFF
cdr3_nt: TGTGCCAGCACTGGGCGGGAGGGCCGGAACACCGGGGAGCTGTTTTTT
v_call: TRBV6-2/TRBV6-3
clone_size: NA
d_call: TRBD2
j_call: TRBJ2-2

cdr3_aa: CASSEGQGWVTEAFF
cdr3_nt: TGTGCCAGCAGTGAGGGACAGGGTTGGGTCACTGAAGCTTTCTTT
v_call: TRBV2
clone_size: NA
d_call: TRBD1
j_call: TRBJ1-1

cdr3_aa: CASSWTLRDSRRETQYF
cdr3_nt: TGTGCCAGCAGCTGGACCTTAAGGGACAGCCGGCGGGAGACCCAGTACTTC
v_call: TRBV7-2
clone_size: few
d_call: TRBD1
j_call: TRBJ2-5

cdr3_aa: CASTTALFHGYTF
cdr3_nt: TGTGCCAGTACTACCGCATTGTTCCATGGCTACACCTTC
v_call: TRBV19
clone_size: NA
d_call: NA
j_call: TRBJ1-2

cdr3_aa: CATSAYTGELFF
cdr3_nt: TGTGCCACCAGTGCTTATACCGGGGAGCTGTTTTTT
v_call: TRBV24-1
clone_size: few
d_call: NA
j_call: TRBJ2-2

cdr3_aa: CASSGGSAGSDTQYF
cdr3_nt: TGTGCCAGCAGTGGGGGATCCGCCGGATCAGATACGCAGTATTTT
v_call: TRBV6-2/TRBV6-3
clone_size: few
d_call: NA
j_call: TRBJ2-3

cdr3_aa: CSARQGGYTF
cdr3_nt: TGCAGTGCTAGACAAGGTGGCTACACCTTC
v_call: TRBV20-1
clone_size: many
d_call: NA
j_call: TRBJ1-2

cdr3_aa: CASSLSGTGMLQGEAFF
cdr3_nt: TGTGCCAGCAGCTTGAGTGGGACAGGGATGTTACAGGGTGAAGCTTTCTTT
v_call: TRBV5-6
clone_size: few
d_call: TRBD1
j_call: TRBJ1-1

cdr3_aa: CASSQSSPQSSYNEQFF
cdr3_nt: TGCGCCAGCAGCCAGAGTTCCCCGCAAAGCTCCTACAATGAGCAGTTCTTC
v_call: TRBV4-1
clone_size: NA
d_call: NA
j_call: TRBJ2-1

cdr3_aa: CASSPTRNTEAFF
cdr3_nt: TGTGCCAGCTCACCGACACGGAACACTGAAGCTTTCTTT
v_call: TRBV18
clone_size: few
d_call: NA
j_call: TRBJ1-1

cdr3_aa: CAISESRPPYEQYF
cdr3_nt: TGTGCCATCAGTGAGTCCAGGCCCCCCTACGAGCAGTACTTC
v_call: TRBV10-3
clone_size: NA
d_call: NA
j_call: TRBJ2-7

cdr3_aa: CASSRGLAGDTGELFF
cdr3_nt: TGTGCCAGCAGCAGAGGACTAGCGGGGGACACCGGGGAGCTGTTTTTT
v_call: TRBV7-3
clone_size: few
d_call: TRBD2
j_call: TRBJ2-2

cdr3_aa: CASSQGASGVPYEQYF
cdr3_nt: TGCGCCAGCAGCCAAGGTGCTAGCGGGGTCCCCTACGAGCAGTACTTC
v_call: TRBV4-1
clone_size: NA
d_call: TRBD2
j_call: TRBJ2-7

cdr3_aa: CAISEGGTGIYNEQFF
cdr3_nt: TGTGCCATCAGTGAAGGTGGGACAGGGATATACAATGAGCAGTTCTTC
v_call: TRBV10-3
clone_size: few
d_call: TRBD1
j_call: TRBJ2-1

cdr3_aa: CASSLRGMNTEAFF
cdr3_nt: TGTGCCAGCAGTTTAAGGGGGATGAACACTGAAGCTTTCTTT
v_call: TRBV12-3/TRBV12-4
clone_size: many
d_call: NA
j_call: TRBJ1-1

cdr3_aa: CASSPSSRAEGEQYF
cdr3_nt: TGCGCCAGCAGCCCCTCCTCCAGGGCCGAGGGAGAGCAGTACTTC
v_call: TRBV5-1
clone_size: many
d_call: NA
j_call: TRBJ2-7

cdr3_aa: CASTGTGEAFF
cdr3_nt: TGTGCCAGCACCGGGACAGGCGAAGCTTTCTTT
v_call: TRBV2
clone_size: NA
d_call: TRBD1
j_call: TRBJ1-1

cdr3_aa: CSAPTREYEQFF
cdr3_nt: TGCAGTGCTCCTACCCGGGAATATGAGCAGTTCTTC
v_call: TRBV20-1
clone_size: NA
d_call: NA
j_call: TRBJ2-1

cdr3_aa: CASRSPGTSGRETQYF
cdr3_nt: TGTGCCAGCAGGAGCCCCGGGACTAGCGGGAGAGAGACCCAGTACTTC
v_call: TRBV6-5
clone_size: NA
d_call: TRBD2
j_call: TRBJ2-5

cdr3_aa: CASSDIGTSGSLQYF
cdr3_nt: TGTGCCAGCAGCGACATTGGGACTAGCGGGAGTTTGCAGTACTTC
v_call: TRBV9
clone_size: NA
d_call: TRBD2
j_call: TRBJ2-7

cdr3_aa: CASTYRGNTEAFF
cdr3_nt: TGCGCCAGCACGTACAGGGGAAACACTGAAGCTTTCTTT
v_call: TRBV5-1
clone_size: once
d_call: TRBD1
j_call: TRBJ1-1

cdr3_aa: CASSQGAGLTDTQYF
cdr3_nt: TGTGCCAGCAGCCAAGGGGCGGGATTGACAGATACGCAGTATTTT
v_call: TRBV7-9
clone_size: NA
d_call: NA
j_call: TRBJ2-3

cdr3_aa: CASSTSRGGNTGELFF
cdr3_nt: TGTGCCAGCAGCACCTCGAGAGGGGGCAACACCGGGGAGCTGTTTTTT
v_call: TRBV6-5
clone_size: few
d_call: TRBD1
j_call: TRBJ2-2

cdr3_aa: CASSFGENTEAFF
cdr3_nt: TGCGCCAGCAGCTTTGGAGAGAACACTGAAGCTTTCTTT
v_call: TRBV5-1
clone_size: many
d_call: NA
j_call: TRBJ1-1

cdr3_aa: CASSSQGTEQFF
cdr3_nt: TGTGCCAGCAGCTCCCAGGGGACTGAGCAGTTCTTC
v_call: TRBV5-5
clone_size: many
d_call: NA
j_call: TRBJ2-1

cdr3_aa: CSASIPFYNEQFF
cdr3_nt: TGCAGTGCTAGTATCCCCTTCTACAATGAGCAGTTCTTC
v_call: TRBV20-1
clone_size: few
d_call: NA
j_call: TRBJ2-1

cdr3_aa: CASSQDPENIQYF
cdr3_nt: TGCGCCAGCAGCCAAGATCCCGAAAACATTCAGTACTTC
v_call: TRBV4-1
clone_size: NA
d_call: NA
j_call: TRBJ2-4

cdr3_aa: CAIRDRSTDTQYF
cdr3_nt: TGTGCCATCAGGGACAGATCCACAGATACGCAGTATTTT
v_call: TRBV10-3
clone_size: many
d_call: NA
j_call: TRBJ2-3

cdr3_aa: CASSSLAGGNYEQYF
cdr3_nt: TGTGCCAGCAGCTCCCTGGCGGGGGGAAACTACGAGCAGTACTTC
v_call: TRBV7-6
clone_size: NA
d_call: TRBD2
j_call: TRBJ2-7

cdr3_aa: CASSQDSTHEQYF
cdr3_nt: TGTGCCAGCAGCCAAGATTCGACACACGAGCAGTACTTC
v_call: TRBV3-1
clone_size: few
d_call: NA
j_call: TRBJ2-7

cdr3_aa: CASSQAGTSGKNIQYF
cdr3_nt: TGTGCCAGCAGCCAAGCCGGGACTAGCGGCAAAAACATTCAGTACTTC
v_call: TRBV4-2
clone_size: NA
d_call: TRBD2
j_call: TRBJ2-4

cdr3_aa: CASSYPGLAGGLTGELFF
cdr3_nt: TGTGCCAGCAGTTACCCCGGACTAGCGGGAGGATTAACCGGGGAGCTGTTTTTT
v_call: TRBV6-5
clone_size: NA
d_call: TRBD2
j_call: TRBJ2-2

cdr3_aa: CATSDMTSGIDTQYF
cdr3_nt: TGTGCCACCAGTGATATGACTAGCGGGATTGATACGCAGTATTTT
v_call: TRBV24-1
clone_size: NA
d_call: TRBD2
j_call: TRBJ2-3

cdr3_aa: CASSLPEGASRSFYGYTF
cdr3_nt: TGCGCCAGCAGCTTGCCAGAAGGGGCCAGCAGGAGCTTCTATGGCTACACCTTC
v_call: TRBV5-1
clone_size: NA
d_call: NA
j_call: TRBJ1-2

cdr3_aa: CSARRRGRIDGTGELFF
cdr3_nt: TGCAGTGCTAGAAGGAGGGGTCGTATTGATGGCACCGGGGAGCTGTTTTTT
v_call: TRBV20-1
clone_size: few
d_call: NA
j_call: TRBJ2-2

cdr3_aa: CASSVAGTRSYNEQFF
cdr3_nt: TGTGCCAGCAGTGTGGCCGGGACTAGGTCCTACAATGAGCAGTTCTTC
v_call: TRBV12-3/TRBV12-4
clone_size: few
d_call: TRBD2
j_call: TRBJ2-1

cdr3_aa: CASSVGGGAHEQYF
cdr3_nt: TGTGCCAGCAGCGTAGGCGGGGGGGCCCACGAGCAGTACTTC
v_call: TRBV9
clone_size: NA
d_call: TRBD2
j_call: TRBJ2-7

cdr3_aa: CASSSGLTTYEQYF
cdr3_nt: TGTGCCAGTAGCTCAGGCTTGACAACCTACGAGCAGTACTTC
v_call: TRBV19
clone_size: many
d_call: NA
j_call: TRBJ2-7

cdr3_aa: CASSFPGAWENEQYF
cdr3_nt: TGTGCCAGCAGCTTCCCAGGGGCGTGGGAGAACGAGCAGTACTTC
v_call: TRBV5-6
clone_size: few
d_call: NA
j_call: TRBJ2-7

cdr3_aa: CASLGIASSYNEQFF
cdr3_nt: TGTGCCAGCCTCGGTATAGCGAGCTCCTACAATGAGCAGTTCTTC
v_call: TRBV11-2
clone_size: NA
d_call: NA
j_call: TRBJ2-1

cdr3_aa: CASSYRGWDNEQFF
cdr3_nt: TGTGCCAGCAGTTACCGGGGATGGGACAATGAGCAGTTCTTC
v_call: TRBV6-6
clone_size: many
d_call: NA
j_call: TRBJ2-1

cdr3_aa: CATSGRATGEQYF
cdr3_nt: TGTGCCACCAGCGGCCGGGCGACTGGCGAGCAGTACTTC
v_call: TRBV15
clone_size: few
d_call: NA
j_call: TRBJ2-7